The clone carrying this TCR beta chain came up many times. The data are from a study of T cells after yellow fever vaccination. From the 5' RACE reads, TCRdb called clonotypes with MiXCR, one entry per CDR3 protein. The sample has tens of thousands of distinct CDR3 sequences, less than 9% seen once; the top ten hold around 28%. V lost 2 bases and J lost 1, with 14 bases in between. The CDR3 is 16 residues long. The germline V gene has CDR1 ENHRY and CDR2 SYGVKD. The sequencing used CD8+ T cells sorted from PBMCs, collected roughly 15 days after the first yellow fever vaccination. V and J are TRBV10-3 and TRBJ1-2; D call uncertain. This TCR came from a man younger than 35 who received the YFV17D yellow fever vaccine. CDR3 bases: TGTGCCATCAGTGAGAACAACCAGATCCTTAACTATGGCTACACCTTC. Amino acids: CAISENNQILNYGYTF.